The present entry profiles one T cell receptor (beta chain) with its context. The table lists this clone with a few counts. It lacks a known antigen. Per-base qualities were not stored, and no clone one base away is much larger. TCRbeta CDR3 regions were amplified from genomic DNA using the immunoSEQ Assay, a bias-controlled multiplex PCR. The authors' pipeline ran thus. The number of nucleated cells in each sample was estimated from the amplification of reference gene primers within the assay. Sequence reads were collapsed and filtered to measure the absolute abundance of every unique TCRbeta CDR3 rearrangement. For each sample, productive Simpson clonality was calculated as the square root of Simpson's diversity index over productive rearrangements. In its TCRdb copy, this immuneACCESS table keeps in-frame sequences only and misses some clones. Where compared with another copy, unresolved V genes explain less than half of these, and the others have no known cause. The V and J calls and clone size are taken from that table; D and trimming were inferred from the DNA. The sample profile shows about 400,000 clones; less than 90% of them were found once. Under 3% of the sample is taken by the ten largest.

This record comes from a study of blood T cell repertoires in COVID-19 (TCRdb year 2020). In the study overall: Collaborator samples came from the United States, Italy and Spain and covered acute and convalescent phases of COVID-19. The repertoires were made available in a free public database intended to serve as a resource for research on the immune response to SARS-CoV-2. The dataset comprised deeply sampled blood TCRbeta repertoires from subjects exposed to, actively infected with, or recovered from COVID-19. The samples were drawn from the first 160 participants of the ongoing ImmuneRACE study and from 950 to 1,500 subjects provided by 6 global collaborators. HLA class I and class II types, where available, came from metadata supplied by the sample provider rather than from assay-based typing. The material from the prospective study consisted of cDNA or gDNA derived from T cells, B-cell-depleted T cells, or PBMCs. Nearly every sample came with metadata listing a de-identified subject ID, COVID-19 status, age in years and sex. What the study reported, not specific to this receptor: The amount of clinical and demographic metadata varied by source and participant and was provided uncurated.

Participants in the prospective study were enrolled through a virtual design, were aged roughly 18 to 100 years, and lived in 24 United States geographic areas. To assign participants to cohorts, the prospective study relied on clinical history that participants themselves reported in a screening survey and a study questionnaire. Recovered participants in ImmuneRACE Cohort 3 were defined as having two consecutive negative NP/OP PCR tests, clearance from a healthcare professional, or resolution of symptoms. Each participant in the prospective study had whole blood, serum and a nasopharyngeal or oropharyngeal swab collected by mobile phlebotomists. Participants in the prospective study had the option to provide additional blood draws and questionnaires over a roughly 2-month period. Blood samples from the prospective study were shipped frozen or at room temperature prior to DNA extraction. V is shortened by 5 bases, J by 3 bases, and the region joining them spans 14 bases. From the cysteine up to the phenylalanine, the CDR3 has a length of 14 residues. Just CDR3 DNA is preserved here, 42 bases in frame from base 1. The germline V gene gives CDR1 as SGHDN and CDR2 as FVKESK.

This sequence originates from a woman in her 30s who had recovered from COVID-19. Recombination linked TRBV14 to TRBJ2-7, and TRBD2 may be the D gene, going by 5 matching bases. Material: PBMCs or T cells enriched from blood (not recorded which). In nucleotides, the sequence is TGTGCCAGCAGCTCTGGACTTTCCGTCTACGAGCAGTACTTC. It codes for CASSSGLSVYEQYF.